This TCR beta chain was captured in a study of blood T cell repertoires in COVID-19. Using immunoSEQ multiplex PCR, the repertoire was profiled, and TCRdb retains in-frame clones only, with some absent. Of roughly 220,000 clones listed, 80% to 85% are singletons. This TCR was recovered from a woman aged 60-70 years who had recovered from COVID-19. Material: peripheral blood.

Here the CDR3 DNA reads TGTGCCAGCAGCCACCATTCCGGGACAGCCAGCTCCTATAATTCACCCCTCCACTTT. Its protein product is CASSHHSGTASSYNSPLHF. The rearrangement joins TRBV14 to TRBJ1-6; 7 bases are a match to TRBD1. In germline, CDR1 is SGHDN, CDR2 FVKESK. The V gene end was trimmed by 3 bases and the J gene end by 0 bases; junction bases not matched to a gene: 11. The CDR3 runs 19 residues.